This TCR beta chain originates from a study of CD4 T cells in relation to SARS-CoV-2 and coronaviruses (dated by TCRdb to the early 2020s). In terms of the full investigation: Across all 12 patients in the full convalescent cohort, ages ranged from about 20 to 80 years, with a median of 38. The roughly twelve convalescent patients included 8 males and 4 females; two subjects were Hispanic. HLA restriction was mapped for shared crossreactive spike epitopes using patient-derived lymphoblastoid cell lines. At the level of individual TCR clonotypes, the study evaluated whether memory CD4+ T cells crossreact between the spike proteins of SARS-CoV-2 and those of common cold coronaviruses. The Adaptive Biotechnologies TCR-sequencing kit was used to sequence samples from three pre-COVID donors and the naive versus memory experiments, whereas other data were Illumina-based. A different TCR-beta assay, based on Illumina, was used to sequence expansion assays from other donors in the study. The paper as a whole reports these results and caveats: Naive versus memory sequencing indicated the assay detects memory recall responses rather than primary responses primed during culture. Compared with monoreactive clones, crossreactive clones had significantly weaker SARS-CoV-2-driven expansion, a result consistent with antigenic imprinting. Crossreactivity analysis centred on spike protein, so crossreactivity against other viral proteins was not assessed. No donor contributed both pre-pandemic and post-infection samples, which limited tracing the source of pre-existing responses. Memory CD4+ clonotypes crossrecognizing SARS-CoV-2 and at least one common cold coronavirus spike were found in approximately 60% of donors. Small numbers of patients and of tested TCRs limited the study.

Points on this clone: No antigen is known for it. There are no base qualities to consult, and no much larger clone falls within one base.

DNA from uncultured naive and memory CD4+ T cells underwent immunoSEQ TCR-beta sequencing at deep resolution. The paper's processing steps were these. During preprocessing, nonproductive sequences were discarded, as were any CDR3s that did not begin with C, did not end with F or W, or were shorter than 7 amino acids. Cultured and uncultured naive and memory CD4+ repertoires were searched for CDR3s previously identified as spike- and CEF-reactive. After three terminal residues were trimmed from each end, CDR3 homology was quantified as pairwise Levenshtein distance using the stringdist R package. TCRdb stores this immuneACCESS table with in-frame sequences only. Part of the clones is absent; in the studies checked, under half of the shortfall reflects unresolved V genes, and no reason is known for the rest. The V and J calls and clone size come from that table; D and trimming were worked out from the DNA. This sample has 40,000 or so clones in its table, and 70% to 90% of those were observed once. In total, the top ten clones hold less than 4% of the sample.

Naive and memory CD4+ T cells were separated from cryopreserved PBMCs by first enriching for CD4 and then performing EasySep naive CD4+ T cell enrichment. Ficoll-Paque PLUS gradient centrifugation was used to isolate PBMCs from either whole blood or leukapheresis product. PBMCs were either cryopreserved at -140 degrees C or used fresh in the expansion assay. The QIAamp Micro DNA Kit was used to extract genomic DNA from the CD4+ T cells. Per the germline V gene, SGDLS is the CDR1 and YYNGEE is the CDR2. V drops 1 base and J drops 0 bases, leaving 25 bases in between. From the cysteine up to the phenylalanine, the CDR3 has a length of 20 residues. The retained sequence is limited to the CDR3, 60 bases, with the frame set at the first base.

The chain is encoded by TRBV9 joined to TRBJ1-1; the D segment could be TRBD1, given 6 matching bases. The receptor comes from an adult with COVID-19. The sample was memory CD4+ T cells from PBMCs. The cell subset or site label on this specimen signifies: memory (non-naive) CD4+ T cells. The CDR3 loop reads CASSVSSRWEGGEMNTEAFF. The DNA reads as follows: TGTGCCAGCAGCGTATCGTCTCGATGGGAAGGGGGTGAAATGAACACTGAAGCTTTCTTT.